One T cell receptor beta chain is described in this entry. The target of this receptor is not known. No clone much larger than this one lies a single base away; base qualities are absent. The immunoSEQ Assay, a bias-controlled multiplex PCR, was used to amplify TCRbeta CDR3 regions from genomic DNA. In the original analysis: The number of nucleated cells in each sample was estimated by amplification of reference gene primers within the assay. To quantify the absolute abundance of each unique TCRbeta CDR3 rearrangement, sequence reads were collapsed and filtered. For each sample, productive Simpson clonality was calculated as the square root of Simpson's diversity index over productive rearrangements. In TCRdb, the immuneACCESS table is reduced to in-frame sequences with V and J assigned. These tables do not hold every clone; where another copy was compared, an unresolved V gene accounts for under half, and the others remain unexplained. V and J calls plus clone size are reproduced from that table; the DNA served to infer D and trimming. The sample records approximately 240,000 clones, roughly 86% of which are singletons. Roughly 4% of the sample belongs to the ten largest clones.

These data originate in a study of blood T cell repertoires in COVID-19 (TCRdb year 2020). Turning to the overall study: Collaborator samples came from the United States, Italy and Spain and covered acute and convalescent phases of COVID-19. The material from the prospective study consisted of cDNA or gDNA derived from T cells, B-cell-depleted T cells, or PBMCs. Deeply sampled blood TCRbeta repertoires from subjects exposed to, actively infected with, or recovered from COVID-19 were included in the dataset. The repertoires were released in a freely available public database meant as a resource for research on the immune response to SARS-CoV-2. Samples were obtained from the ongoing ImmuneRACE study (first 160 participants) and from over a thousand subjects provided by 6 global collaborators. A de-identified subject ID, COVID-19 status, age in years and sex were almost always included in the sample metadata. Where available, HLA class I and class II types were obtained from metadata supplied by the sample provider rather than from assay-based typing. Results the study describes overall, beyond this receptor: The amount of clinical and demographic metadata varied by source and participant and was provided uncurated.

The collaborating institutions used their own protocols to collect whole blood in K2EDTA tubes. For TCRbeta analysis, collaborators shipped samples as frozen whole blood, isolated PBMCs, or DNA extracted from either of those sample types. According to the germline V gene, CDR1 reads SNHLY and CDR2 reads FYNNEI. V sheds 6 bases and J sheds 0 bases, leaving 12 bases between their ends. Spanning cysteine to phenylalanine, the CDR3 consists of 15 amino acids. Only CDR3 DNA is held: 45 bases, read in frame from base 1. The origin of this receptor is a man aged 50-60 years with acute or convalescent COVID-19. The sequenced material came from peripheral blood. The V and J segments used are TRBV2 and TRBJ1-5; the D gene assignment is ambiguous. The CDR3 is CASREGLHSNQPQHF. The DNA sequence reads TGTGCCAGCAGAGAGGGTCTCCATAGCAATCAGCCCCAGCATTTT.